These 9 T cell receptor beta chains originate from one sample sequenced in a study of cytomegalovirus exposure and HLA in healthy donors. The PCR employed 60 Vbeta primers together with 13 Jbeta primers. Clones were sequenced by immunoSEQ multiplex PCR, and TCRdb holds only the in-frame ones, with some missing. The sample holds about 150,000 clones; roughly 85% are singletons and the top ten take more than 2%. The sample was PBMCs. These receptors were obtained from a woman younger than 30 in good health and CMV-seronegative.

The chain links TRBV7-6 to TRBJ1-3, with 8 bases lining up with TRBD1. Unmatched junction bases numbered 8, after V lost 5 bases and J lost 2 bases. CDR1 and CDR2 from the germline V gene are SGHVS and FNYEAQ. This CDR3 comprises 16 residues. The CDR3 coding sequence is TGTGCCAGCAGCCCTCGACAGGGGTTACCTGGAAACACCATATATTTT. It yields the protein CASSPRQGLPGNTIYF.

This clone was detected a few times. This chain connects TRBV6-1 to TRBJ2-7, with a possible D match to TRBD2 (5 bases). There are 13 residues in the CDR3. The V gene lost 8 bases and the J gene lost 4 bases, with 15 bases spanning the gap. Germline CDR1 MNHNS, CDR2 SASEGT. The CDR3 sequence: CASEPGGGYEQYF. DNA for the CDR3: TGTGCCAGCGAACCCGGAGGAGGATACGAGCAGTACTTC.

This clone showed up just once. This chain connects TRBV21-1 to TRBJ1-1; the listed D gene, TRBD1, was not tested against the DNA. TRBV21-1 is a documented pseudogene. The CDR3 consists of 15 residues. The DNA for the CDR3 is TGTGCCAGCAGCGCTCAGGCAGGCCAGAACACTGAAGCTTTCTTT. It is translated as CASSAQAGQNTEAFF.

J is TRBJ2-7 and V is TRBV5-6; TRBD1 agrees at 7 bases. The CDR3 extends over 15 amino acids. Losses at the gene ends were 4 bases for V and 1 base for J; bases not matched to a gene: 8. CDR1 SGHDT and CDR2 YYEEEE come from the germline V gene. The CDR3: CASSPGTEGSYEQYF. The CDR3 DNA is TGTGCCAGCAGCCCAGGGACAGAAGGATCCTACGAGCAGTACTTC.

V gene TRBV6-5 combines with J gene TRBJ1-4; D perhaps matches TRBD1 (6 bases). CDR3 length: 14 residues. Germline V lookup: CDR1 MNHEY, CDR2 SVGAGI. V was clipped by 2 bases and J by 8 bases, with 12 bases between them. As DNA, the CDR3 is TGTGCCAGCAGTTACGGGGGCGGCGGGGAAAAACTGTTTTTT. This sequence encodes CASSYGGGGEKLFF.

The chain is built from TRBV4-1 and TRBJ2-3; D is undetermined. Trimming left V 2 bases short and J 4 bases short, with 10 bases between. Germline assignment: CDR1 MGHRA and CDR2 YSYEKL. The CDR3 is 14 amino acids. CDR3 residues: CASSQILPADTQYF. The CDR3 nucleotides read TGCGCCAGCAGCCAAATACTACCGGCAGATACGCAGTATTTT.

CDR3 sequence: CASSQVKAGYEQYF. The DNA of the CDR3 is TGCGCCAGCAGCCAAGTAAAAGCGGGGTACGAGCAGTACTTC. The rearrangement joins TRBV4-3 to TRBJ2-7, with 7 bases identical to TRBD2. This CDR3 is built from 14 residues. The V gene's germline CDR1 is LGHNA and CDR2 YSLEER. V was clipped by 1 base and J by 4 bases; unmatched bases: 4.

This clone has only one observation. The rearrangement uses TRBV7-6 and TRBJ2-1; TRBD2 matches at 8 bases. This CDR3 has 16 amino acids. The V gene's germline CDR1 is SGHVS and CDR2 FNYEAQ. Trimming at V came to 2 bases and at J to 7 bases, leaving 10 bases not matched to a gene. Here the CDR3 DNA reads TGTGCCAGCAGCTTACAGGAGATAGCGGGATTGAATGAGCAGTTCTTC. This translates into CASSLQEIAGLNEQFF.

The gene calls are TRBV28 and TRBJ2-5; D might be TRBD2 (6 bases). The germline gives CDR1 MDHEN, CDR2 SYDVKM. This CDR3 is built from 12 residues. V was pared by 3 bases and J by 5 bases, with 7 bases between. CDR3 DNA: TGTGCCAGCAGTTTTGGGAGGGAGACCCAGTACTTC. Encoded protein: CASSFGRETQYF.